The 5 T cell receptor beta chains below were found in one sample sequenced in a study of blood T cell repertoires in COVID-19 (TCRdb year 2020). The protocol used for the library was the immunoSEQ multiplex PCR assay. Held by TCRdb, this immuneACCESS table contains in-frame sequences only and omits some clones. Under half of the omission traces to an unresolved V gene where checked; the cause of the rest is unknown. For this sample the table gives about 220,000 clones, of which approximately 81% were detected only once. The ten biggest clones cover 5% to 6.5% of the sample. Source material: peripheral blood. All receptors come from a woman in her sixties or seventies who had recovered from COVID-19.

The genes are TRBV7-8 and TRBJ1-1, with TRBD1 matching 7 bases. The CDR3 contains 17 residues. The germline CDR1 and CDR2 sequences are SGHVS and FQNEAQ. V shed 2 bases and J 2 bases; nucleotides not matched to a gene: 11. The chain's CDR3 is CASSLIPNQGGNTEAFF. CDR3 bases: TGTGCCAGCAGCTTAATCCCCAATCAGGGGGGCAACACTGAAGCTTTCTTT.

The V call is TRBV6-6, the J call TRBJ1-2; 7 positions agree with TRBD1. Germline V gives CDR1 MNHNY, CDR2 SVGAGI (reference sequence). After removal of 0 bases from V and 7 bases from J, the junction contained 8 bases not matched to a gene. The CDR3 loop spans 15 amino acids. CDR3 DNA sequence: TGTGCCAGCAGTTACTCATTGAGGGGGCGAGGTGGCTACACCTTC. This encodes CASSYSLRGRGGYTF.

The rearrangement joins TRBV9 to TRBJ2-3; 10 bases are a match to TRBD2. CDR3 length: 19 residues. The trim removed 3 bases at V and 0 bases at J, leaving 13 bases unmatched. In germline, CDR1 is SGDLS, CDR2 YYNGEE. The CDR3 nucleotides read TGTGCCAGCAGCGGTAGAAGCGGGGGGGCCGGCCTTAGCACAGATACGCAGTATTTT. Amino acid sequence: CASSGRSGGAGLSTDTQYF.

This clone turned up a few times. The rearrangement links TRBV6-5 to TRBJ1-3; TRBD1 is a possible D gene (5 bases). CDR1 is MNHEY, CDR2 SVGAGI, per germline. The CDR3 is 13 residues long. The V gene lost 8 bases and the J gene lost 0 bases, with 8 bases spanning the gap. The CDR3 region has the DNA TGTGCCAGCGCAGGGATCTCTGGAAACACCATATATTTT. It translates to CASAGISGNTIYF.

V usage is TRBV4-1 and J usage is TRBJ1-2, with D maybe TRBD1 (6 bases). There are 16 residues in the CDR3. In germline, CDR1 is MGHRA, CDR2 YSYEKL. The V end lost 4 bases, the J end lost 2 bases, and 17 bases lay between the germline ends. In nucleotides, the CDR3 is TGCGCCAGCAGCCCCCATACGGCGAGGGGGAACTATGGCTACACCTTC. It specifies CASSPHTARGNYGYTF.